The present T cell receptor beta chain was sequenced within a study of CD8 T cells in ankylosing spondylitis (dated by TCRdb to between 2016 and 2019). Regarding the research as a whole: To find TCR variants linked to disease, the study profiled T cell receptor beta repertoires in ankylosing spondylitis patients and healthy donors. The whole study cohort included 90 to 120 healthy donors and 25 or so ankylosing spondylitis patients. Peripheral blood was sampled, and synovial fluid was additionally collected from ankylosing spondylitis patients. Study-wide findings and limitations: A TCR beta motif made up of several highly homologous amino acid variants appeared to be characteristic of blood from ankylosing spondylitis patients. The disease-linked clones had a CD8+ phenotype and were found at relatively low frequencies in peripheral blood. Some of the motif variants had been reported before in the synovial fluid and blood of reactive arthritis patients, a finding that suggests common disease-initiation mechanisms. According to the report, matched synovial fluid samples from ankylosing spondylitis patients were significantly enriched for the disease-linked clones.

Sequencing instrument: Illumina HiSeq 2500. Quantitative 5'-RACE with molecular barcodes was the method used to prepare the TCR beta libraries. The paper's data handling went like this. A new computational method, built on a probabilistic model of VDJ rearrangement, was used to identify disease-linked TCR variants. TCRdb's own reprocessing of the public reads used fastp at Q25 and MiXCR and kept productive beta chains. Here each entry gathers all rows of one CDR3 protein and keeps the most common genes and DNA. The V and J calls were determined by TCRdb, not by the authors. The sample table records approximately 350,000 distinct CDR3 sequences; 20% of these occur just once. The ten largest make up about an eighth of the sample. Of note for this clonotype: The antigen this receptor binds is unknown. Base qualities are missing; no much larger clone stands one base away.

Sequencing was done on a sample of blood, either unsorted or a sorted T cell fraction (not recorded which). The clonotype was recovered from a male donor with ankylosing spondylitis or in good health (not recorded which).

The sequence in DNA is TGCAGTGCTAGGTCCGGGGTCCGCTACGAGCAGTACTTC. This encodes CSARSGVRYEQYF. This chain joins TRBV20-1 to TRBJ2-7; the D gene is possibly TRBD2, with 5 bases matching. From cysteine to phenylalanine, the CDR3 is 13 amino acids long. Of the read, only the CDR3 DNA is kept; its 39 bases are in frame from base 1. V is clipped by 3 bases and J by 3 bases, and the sequence between their germline boundaries is 12 bases long. The germline V gene encodes CDR1 DFQATT and CDR2 SNEGSKA (reference sequence).